What follows describes a single T cell receptor (beta chain). The table came from immunoSEQ multiplex PCR; TCRdb's copy has only in-frame clones and leaves some out. The table includes fewer than 400,000 clones, 80% to 90% detected once. Participant-given clinical history determined each cohort assignment. This sample stems from a study of blood T cell repertoires in COVID-19. Study context: COVID-19 samples collected from the United States, Italy and Spain covered acute and convalescent phases.

Source material: PBMCs or T cells enriched from blood (not recorded which). This TCR derives from a man younger than 40 who had recovered from COVID-19.

CDR3 sequence: CASSKPRALNTEAFF. The CDR3 DNA is TGTGCCAGCAGTAAACCCAGGGCCCTGAACACTGAAGCTTTCTTT. The chain links TRBV28 to TRBJ1-1, with D perhaps matching TRBD1 (5 bases). Germline V gene lookup returns CDR1 MDHEN and CDR2 SYDVKM. V lost 5 bases to trimming and J lost 0 bases, with 13 bases between them. The CDR3 is 15 amino acids. The variable domain in full, completed from reference TRBV28 and TRBJ1-1, reads DVKVTQSSRYLVKRTGEKVFLECVQDMDHENMFWYRQDPGLGLRLIYFSYDVKMKEKGDIPEGYSVSREKKERFSLILESASTNQTSMYLCASSKPRALNTEAFFGQGTRLTVV.